The sequence of this T cell receptor beta chain was determined in a study of blood T cell repertoires in COVID-19. Clones were sequenced by immunoSEQ multiplex PCR, and TCRdb holds only the in-frame ones, with some missing. The table has 150,000 to 200,000 clones, around 83% seen once. The CDR3 has 16 residues. Trimming removed 1 base from V and 2 bases from J; junction bases left unmatched: 6. Germline assignment: CDR1 SGHDN and CDR2 FVKESK. The chain uses TRBV14 and TRBJ2-3, with 7 bases lining up with TRBD2. The sequence came from a woman between 65 and 79 years old who had recovered from COVID-19. Sequencing was done on a sample of peripheral blood. CDR3 loop: CASSQGGGANTDTQYF. CDR3 in DNA: TGTGCCAGCAGCCAAGGGGGAGGGGCCAACACAGATACGCAGTATTTT.